The rows below give T cell receptor beta chains drawn from one sample of a study of molecular identifiers for immune sequencing clone quantification. Each CDR3 protein gets one entry after TCRdb re-called the PCR reads with MiXCR. Of a few hundred thousand distinct CDR3 sequences in the sample, 20% to 25% are singletons; the top ten hold around 0.86%. The specimen was naive CD8+ T cells from blood, with Jurkat cell RNA spiked in. The receptors were gathered from a human donor in good health. Some libraries in this study had Jurkat cell RNA spiked in. Each CDR3 is given with its conserved first and last residue.

length: 12; J: TRBJ1-1; V: TRBV12-3/TRBV12-4; CDR3: CASSLSGAEAFF
length: 15; J: TRBJ2-7; V: TRBV19; CDR3: CASSIDNTGFYEQYF
length: 16; J: TRBJ2-7; V: TRBV20-1; CDR3: CSARDGGGALYYEQYF
length: 14; J: TRBJ2-7; V: TRBV2; CDR3: CASSGLAFPYEQYF
length: 15; J: TRBJ2-7; V: TRBV7-6; CDR3: CASSFSPWSDYEQCF
length: 16; J: TRBJ2-7; V: TRBV12-3/TRBV12-4; CDR3: CASRGPNSESSYEQYF
length: 15; J: TRBJ2-7; V: TRBV5-1; CDR3: CASAWGLTGAYEQYF
length: 13; J: TRBJ2-3; V: TRBV29-1; CDR3: CSAPGLVTDTQYF
length: 18; J: TRBJ2-3; V: TRBV11-2; CDR3: CASSFTPGLAGPTDTQYF
length: 14; J: TRBJ1-6; V: TRBV4-1; CDR3: CASSPGQGMTPLHF
length: 14; J: TRBJ2-3; V: TRBV4-3; CDR3: CASSQVDRADTQYF